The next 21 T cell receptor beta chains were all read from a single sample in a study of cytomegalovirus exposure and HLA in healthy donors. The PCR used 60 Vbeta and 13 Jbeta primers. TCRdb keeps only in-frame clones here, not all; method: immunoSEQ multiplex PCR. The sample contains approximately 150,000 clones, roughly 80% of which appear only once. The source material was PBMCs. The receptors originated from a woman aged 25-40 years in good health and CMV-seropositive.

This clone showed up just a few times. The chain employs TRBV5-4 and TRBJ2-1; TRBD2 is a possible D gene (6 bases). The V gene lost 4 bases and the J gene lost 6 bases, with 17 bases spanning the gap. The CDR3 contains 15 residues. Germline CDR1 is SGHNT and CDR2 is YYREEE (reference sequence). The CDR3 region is CASSHSGTSFNEQFF. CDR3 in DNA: TGTGCCAGCAGCCATTCCGGGACTTCATTCAATGAGCAGTTCTTC.

The chain's CDR3 is CASSQTGFQETQYF. In DNA form, the CDR3 reads TGTGCCAGCAGCCAAACAGGGTTTCAAGAGACCCAGTACTTC. The J gene is TRBJ2-5, the V gene TRBV5-6; possible D gene TRBD1, 6 bases. Trimming took 4 bases from V and 2 from J, leaving 12 bases between them. Germline-derived CDR1 and CDR2 are SGHDT and YYEEEE. The CDR3 is 14 amino acids.

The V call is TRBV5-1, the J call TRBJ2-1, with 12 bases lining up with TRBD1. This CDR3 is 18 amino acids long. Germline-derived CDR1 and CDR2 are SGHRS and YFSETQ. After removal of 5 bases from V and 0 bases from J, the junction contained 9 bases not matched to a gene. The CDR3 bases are TGCGCCAGCAGACTGGGACAGGGGGCAATGAGCTCCTACAATGAGCAGTTCTTC. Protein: CASRLGQGAMSSYNEQFF. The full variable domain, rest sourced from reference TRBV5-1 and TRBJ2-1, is KAGVTQTPRYLIKTRGQQVTLSCSPISGHRSVSWYQQTPGQGLQFLFEYFSETQRNKGNFPGRFSGRQFSNSRSEMNVSTLELGDSALYLCASRLGQGAMSSYNEQFFGPGTRLTVL.

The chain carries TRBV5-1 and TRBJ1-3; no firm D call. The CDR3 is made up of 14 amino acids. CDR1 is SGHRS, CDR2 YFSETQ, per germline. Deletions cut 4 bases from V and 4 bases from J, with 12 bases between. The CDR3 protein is CASSRSGSGNTIYF. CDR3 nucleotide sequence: TGCGCCAGCAGCAGATCGGGGTCCGGAAACACCATATATTTT.

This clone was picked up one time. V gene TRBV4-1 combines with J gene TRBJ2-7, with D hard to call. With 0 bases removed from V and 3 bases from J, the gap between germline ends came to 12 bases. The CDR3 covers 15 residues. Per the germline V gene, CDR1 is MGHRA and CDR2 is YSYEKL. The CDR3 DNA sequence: TGCGCCAGCAGCCAAGAATTCACAGAATACTACGAGCAGTACTTC. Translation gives CASSQEFTEYYEQYF.

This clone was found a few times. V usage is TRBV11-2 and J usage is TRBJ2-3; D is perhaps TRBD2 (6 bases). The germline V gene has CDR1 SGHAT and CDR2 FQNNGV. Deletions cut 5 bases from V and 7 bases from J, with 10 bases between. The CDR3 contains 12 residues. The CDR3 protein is CASSEGGNTQYF. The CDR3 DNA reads TGTGCCAGCAGCGAAGGAGGGAATACGCAGTATTTT.

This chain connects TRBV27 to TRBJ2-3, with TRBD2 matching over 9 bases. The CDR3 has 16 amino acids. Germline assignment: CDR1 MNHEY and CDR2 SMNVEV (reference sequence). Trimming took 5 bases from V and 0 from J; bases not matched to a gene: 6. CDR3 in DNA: TGTGCCAGCAGTCGTATAGCGGGAGCTAGCACAGATACGCAGTATTTT. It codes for CASSRIAGASTDTQYF.

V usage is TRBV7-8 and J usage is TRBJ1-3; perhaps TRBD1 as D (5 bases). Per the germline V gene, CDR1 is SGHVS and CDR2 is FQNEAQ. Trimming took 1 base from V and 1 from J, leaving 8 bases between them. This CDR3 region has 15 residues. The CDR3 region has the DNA TGTGCCAGCAGCTTAGGGGGCTGGTCTGGAAACACCATATATTTT. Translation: CASSLGGWSGNTIYF.

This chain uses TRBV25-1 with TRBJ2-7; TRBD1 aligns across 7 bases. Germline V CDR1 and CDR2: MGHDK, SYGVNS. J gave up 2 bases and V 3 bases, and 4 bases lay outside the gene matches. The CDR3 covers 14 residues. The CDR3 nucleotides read TGTGCCAGCAGTGACGGGACAGAGACCTACGAGCAGTACTTC. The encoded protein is CASSDGTETYEQYF.

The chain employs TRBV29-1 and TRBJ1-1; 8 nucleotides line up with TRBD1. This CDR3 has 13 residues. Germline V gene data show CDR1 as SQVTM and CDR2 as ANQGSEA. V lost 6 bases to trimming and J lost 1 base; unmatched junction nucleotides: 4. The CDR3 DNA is TGCAGCGTCTTAGGGACAGGGAACACTGAAGCTTTCTTT. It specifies CSVLGTGNTEAFF.

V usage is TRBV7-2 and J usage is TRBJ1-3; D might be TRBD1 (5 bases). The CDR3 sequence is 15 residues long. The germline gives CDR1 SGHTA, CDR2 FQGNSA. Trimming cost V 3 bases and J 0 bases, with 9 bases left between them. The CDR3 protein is CASSLGLFSGNTIYF. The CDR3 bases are TGTGCCAGCAGCTTGGGACTGTTCTCTGGAAACACCATATATTTT.

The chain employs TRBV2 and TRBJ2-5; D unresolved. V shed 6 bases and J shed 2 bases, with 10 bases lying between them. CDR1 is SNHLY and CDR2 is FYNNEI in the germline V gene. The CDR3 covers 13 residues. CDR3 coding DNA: TGTGCCAGCAGCGAGCGCCGACAAGAGACCCAGTACTTC. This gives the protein CASSERRQETQYF.

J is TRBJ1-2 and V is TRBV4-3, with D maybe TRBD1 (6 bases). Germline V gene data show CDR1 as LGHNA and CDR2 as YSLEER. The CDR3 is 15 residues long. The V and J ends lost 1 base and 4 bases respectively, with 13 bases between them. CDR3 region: CASSQGPGESYGYTF. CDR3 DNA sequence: TGCGCCAGCAGCCAAGGGCCAGGGGAGTCCTATGGCTACACCTTC.

The CDR3 coding sequence is TGTGCCAGCAGCTTATCTATCCGGGGGACCCAAGAGACCCAGTACTTC. Its protein is CASSLSIRGTQETQYF. V is TRBV13 and J is TRBJ2-5, with D perhaps TRBD2 (6 bases). This CDR3 has 16 residues. Germline V gene data show CDR1 as PRHDT and CDR2 as FYEKMQ (reference sequence). The V end lost 2 bases, the J end lost 1 base, and 14 bases lay between the germline ends.

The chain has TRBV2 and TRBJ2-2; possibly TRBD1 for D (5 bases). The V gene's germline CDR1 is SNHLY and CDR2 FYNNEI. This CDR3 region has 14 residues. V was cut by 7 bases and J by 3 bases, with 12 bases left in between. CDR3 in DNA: TGTGCCAGCATGATAAAGGGGTACACCGGGGAGCTGTTTTTT. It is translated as CASMIKGYTGELFF.

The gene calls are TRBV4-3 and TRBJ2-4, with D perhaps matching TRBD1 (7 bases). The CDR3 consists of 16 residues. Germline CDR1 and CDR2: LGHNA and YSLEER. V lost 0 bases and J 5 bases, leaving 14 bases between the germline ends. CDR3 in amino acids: CASSQDLGGQQNIQYF. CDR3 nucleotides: TGCGCCAGCAGCCAAGATCTCGGGGGACAGCAAAACATTCAGTACTTC.

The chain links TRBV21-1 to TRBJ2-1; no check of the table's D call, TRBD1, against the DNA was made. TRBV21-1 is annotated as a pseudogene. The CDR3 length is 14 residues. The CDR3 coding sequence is TGTGCCAGCTTACCGGGACAGGACGTTAATGAGCAGTTCTTC. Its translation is CASLPGQDVNEQFF.

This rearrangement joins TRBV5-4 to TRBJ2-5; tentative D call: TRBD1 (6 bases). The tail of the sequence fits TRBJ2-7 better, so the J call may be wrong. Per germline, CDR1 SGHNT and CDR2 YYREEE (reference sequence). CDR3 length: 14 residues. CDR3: CASSIWTDAYEQYF. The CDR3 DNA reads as TGTGCCAGCAGCATATGGACAGACGCCTACGAGCAGTACTTC.

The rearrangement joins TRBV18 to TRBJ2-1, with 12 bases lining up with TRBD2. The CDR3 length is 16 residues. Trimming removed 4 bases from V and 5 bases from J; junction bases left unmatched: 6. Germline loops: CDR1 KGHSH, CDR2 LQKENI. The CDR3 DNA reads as TGTGCCAGCTCACGACGACTAGCGGGAGAAAACAATGAGCAGTTCTTC. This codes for CASSRRLAGENNEQFF. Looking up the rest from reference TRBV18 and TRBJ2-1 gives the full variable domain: NAGVMQNPRHLVRRRGQEARLRCSPMKGHSHVYWYRQLPEEGLKFMVYLQKENIIDESGMPKERFSAEFPKEGPSILRIQQVVRGDSAAYFCASSRRLAGENNEQFFGPGTRLTVL.

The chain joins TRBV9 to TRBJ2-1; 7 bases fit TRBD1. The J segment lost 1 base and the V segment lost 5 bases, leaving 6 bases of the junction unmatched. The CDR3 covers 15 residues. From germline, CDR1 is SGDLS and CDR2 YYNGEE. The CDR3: CASSLRGQSYNEQFF. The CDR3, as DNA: TGTGCCAGCAGTTTAAGGGGGCAATCCTACAATGAGCAGTTCTTC.

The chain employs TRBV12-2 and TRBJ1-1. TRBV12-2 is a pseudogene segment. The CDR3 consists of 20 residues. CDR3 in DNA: TGTGCAAGTCGCTTAAAAGGTAGTACCGCCGAGGGGGGGATGAACACTGAAGCTTTCTTT. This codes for CASRLKGSTAEGGMNTEAFF.